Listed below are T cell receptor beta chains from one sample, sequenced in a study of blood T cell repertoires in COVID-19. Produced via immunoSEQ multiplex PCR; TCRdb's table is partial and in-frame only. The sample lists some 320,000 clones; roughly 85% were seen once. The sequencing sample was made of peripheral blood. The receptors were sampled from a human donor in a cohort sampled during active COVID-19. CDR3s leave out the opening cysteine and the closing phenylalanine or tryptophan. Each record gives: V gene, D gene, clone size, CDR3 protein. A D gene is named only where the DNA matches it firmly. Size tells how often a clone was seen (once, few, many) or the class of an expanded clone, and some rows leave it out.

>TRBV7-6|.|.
ASGAETQY
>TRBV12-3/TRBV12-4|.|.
ASLGPGLEQY
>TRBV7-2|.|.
ASRLASTGIQNIQY
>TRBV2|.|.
ASREDSYEQY
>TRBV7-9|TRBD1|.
ASSPGTGGNQPQH
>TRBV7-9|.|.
ASSSQAGGVHGYT
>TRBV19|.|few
ASKRAVAVEKLF
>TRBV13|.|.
ASSLGRVGDTQY
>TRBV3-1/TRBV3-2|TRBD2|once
ASSQGGGASYTQY
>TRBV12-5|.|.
ASGHRGGTEAF
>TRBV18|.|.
ASSPIQAIHGELF
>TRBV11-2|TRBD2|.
ASSLDLAGGQGTGELF
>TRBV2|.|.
ASSADRTNTGELF
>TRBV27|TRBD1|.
ASSLSGTGFYEQY
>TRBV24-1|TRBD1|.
ATSDWTPTGVYGYT
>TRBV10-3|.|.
AISEGEWDYRGYT
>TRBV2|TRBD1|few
ASETGNEQY
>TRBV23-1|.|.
ASSQGVEQSSYNEQF
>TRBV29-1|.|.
SVGETALKPQH
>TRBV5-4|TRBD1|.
ASSLAGDRVGETQY
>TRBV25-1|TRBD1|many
ASETGTGFGYT
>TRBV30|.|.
AWSVDFYEQY
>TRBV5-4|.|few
ASSFSTWNEQF